The entry below gives a single T cell receptor (beta chain) sequence along with its context. Its antigen has not been determined. No quality values exist for individual bases; no much larger clone is one base distant. This sample was included in a study of OX40 agonist ivuxolimab in advanced cancers. Study-wide context: Ivuxolimab was a fully human IgG2 agonistic monoclonal antibody targeting the costimulatory receptor OX40 (CD134). Intravenous ivuxolimab was administered to patients every 2 weeks at six dose levels: 0.01, 0.1, 0.3, 1.5, 3 and 10 mg/kg. Of the 50 to 55 dose-escalation patients, hepatocellular carcinoma was present in roughly 19, melanoma in some 15, renal cell carcinoma in 9 and head and neck cancer in 9. In the dose-escalation cohort, around 80% of patients were male, and the mean age was 60 years with a range of roughly 20 to 85. Prior anti-PD-1, anti-PD-L1 or anti-CTLA-4 therapy was permitted, and approximately 42% of dose-escalation patients had received checkpoint inhibitors. Partial responses occurred in three dose-escalation patients, of whom one had hepatocellular carcinoma and two had cutaneous melanoma. The point of sequencing TCRbeta in the periphery was to test whether ivuxolimab changed TCR sequence diversity and drove clonal T-cell expansion. The paper reports the monotherapy dose-escalation portion (N = 52 patients) of the phase I ivuxolimab trial. The study at large found these results: Low levels of normalized T-cell clonal expansion were also shown by some nonresponding patients. The antigen specificity of the peripheral T cells that underwent clonal expansion was not determined. In partial responders in the 0.1-3.0 mg/kg groups, normalized peripheral clonal expansion was found to be among the lowest, especially among CD8+ T cells. Clonal expansion of both CD4+ and CD8+ blood T cells was observed from baseline to week 6 at doses 0.1 to 3.0 mg/kg. After ivuxolimab, more expanded clones were found on average in CD8+ T cells than in CD4+ T cells.

Taken from the germline V gene, the CDR1 and CDR2 loops are SNHLY and FYNNEI. V is shortened by 7 bases, J by 4 bases, and the region joining them spans 13 bases. The CDR3 spans 13 residues, from the cysteine through the phenylalanine. The CDR3 DNA has 39 bases and is translated from base 1. For sequencing of the TCRbeta CDR3 region, genomic DNA was extracted from the sorted cells. The immunoSEQ Assay was used to sequence the TCRbeta CDR3 regions. TCRdb took this table from immuneACCESS and kept in-frame rearrangements with V and J called. Such tables lack part of the clones; where checked against another copy, unresolved V genes explain under half of the gap, and the rest is unexplained. The sample yields about 58,000 clones; 88% were counted once. About 3% of the sample lies in the top ten. The trial excluded patients who had a history of autoimmune disease or were on systemic immunosuppression. In every dose cohort, peripheral blood was drawn for TCR sequencing at baseline, cycle 4 day 1, and cycle 7 day 1. Samples were obtained from an open-label, multicenter, first-in-human phase I dose-escalation trial of ivuxolimab. The trial enrolled adults with locally advanced or metastatic head and neck squamous cell, hepatocellular, melanoma or renal cell carcinoma. CD4+ and CD8+ T cells were sorted separately from peripheral blood before TCR sequencing.

The sequences come from CD4+ or CD8+ T cells sorted from blood, collected in a trial of the OX40 agonist ivuxolimab. This receptor chain uses TRBV2 and TRBJ2-5; the D gene remains uncertain. The TCR originated in an adult with an advanced solid tumor such as melanoma, head and neck, liver or kidney cancer. The CDR3 corresponds to CASTSETPETQYF. In nucleotide form, the sequence is TGTGCCAGCACATCCGAGACCCCAGAGACCCAGTACTTC. Here the CDR3 is joined to the reference TRBV2 and TRBJ2-5 genes, and the full variable domain is: EPEVTQTPSHQVTQMGQEVILRCVPISNHLYFYWYRQILGQKVEFLVSFYNNEISEKSEIFDDQFSVERPDGSNFTLKIRSTKLEDSAMYFCASTSETPETQYFGPGTRLLVL.